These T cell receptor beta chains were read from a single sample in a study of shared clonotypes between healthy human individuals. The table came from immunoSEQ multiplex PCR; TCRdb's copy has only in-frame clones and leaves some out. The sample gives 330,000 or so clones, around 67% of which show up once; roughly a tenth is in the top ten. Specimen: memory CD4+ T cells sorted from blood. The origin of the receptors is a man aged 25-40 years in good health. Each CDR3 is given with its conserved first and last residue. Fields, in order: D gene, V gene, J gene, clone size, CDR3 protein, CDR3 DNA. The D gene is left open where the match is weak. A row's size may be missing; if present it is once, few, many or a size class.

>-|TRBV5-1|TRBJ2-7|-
CASSGTYEQYF
TGCGCCAGCAGCGGAACCTACGAGCAGTACTTC
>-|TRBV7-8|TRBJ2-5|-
CASSLGGTQYF
TGTGCCAGCAGCTTAGGGGGGACCCAGTACTTC
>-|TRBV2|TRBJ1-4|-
CASSEQGMDNEKLFF
TGTGCCAGCAGTGAACAGGGTATGGATAATGAAAAACTGTTTTTT
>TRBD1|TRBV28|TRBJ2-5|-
CASSPGTGGGETQYF
TGTGCCAGCAGCCCCGGGACAGGGGGTGGAGAGACCCAGTACTTC
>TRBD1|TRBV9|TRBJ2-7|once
CASSVSSGTAYEQYF
TGTGCCAGCAGCGTATCCTCCGGGACAGCCTACGAGCAGTACTTC
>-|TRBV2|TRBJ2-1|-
CASSLSSYNEQFF
TGTGCCAGCAGTCTAAGCTCCTACAATGAGCAGTTCTTC
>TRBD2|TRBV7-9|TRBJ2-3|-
CASSLALAGRSDTQYF
TGTGCCAGCAGCTTAGCACTAGCGGGACGCTCGGATACGCAGTATTTT
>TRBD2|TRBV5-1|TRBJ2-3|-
CASSEAGDRTDTQYF
TGCGCCAGCAGCGAGGCGGGAGATCGCACAGATACGCAGTATTTT
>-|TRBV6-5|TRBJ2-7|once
CASQDGANYEQYF
TGTGCCAGCCAGGACGGTGCCAACTACGAGCAGTACTTC
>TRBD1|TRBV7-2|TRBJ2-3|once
CASGTGSTDTQYF
TGTGCCAGCGGGACAGGCAGCACAGATACGCAGTATTTT
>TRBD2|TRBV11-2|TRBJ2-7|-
CASAWGGGSGYEQYF
TGTGCCAGCGCTTGGGGGGGAGGTAGCGGCTACGAGCAGTACTTC
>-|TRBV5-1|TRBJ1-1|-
CASSTDGGTPEAFF
TGCGCCAGCAGCACCGATGGGGGGACCCCTGAAGCTTTCTTT
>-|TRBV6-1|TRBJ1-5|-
CASSGHYSNQPQHF
TGTGCCAGCAGTGGACACTATAGCAATCAGCCCCAGCATTTT
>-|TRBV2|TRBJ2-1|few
CASRLLGSYNEQFF
TGTGCCAGCAGACTACTAGGGTCCTACAATGAGCAGTTCTTC
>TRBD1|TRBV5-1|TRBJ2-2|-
CASSPRTGGGGELFF
TGCGCCAGCAGCCCGAGGACAGGGGGCGGCGGGGAGCTGTTTTTT
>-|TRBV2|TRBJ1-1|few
CASSEEDSVTTEAFF
TGTGCCAGCAGTGAAGAGGACAGCGTCACCACTGAAGCTTTCTTT
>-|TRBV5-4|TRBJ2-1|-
CASSQTRTNEQFF
TGTGCCAGCAGCCAGACTAGGACCAATGAGCAGTTCTTC
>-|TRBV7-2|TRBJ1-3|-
CASSLVGGGSGNTIYF
TGTGCCAGCAGCTTAGTCGGCGGAGGCTCTGGAAACACCATATATTTT
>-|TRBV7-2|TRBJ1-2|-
CASSLAEVSYGYTF
TGTGCCAGCAGCTTGGCGGAAGTATCCTATGGCTACACCTTC
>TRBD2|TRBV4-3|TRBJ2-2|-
CASSQEYRGDTGELFF
TGCGCCAGCAGCCAAGAATATCGGGGGGACACCGGGGAGCTGTTTTTT
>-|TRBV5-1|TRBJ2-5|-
CASSLGVGRGHQETQYF
TGCGCCAGCAGCTTAGGTGTAGGCAGGGGCCACCAAGAGACCCAGTACTTC
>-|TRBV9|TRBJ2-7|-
CASSVGTTQGYEQYF
TGTGCCAGCAGCGTAGGGACCACTCAGGGATACGAGCAGTACTTC
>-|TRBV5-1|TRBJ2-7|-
CASSPRTDSYEQYF
TGCGCCAGCAGCCCTCGGACGGATTCCTACGAGCAGTACTTC
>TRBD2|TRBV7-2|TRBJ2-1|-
CASSPFSGSSYNEQFF
TGTGCCAGCAGCCCATTTAGCGGGAGTTCCTACAATGAGCAGTTCTTC
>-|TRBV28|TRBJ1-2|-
CASSPAGEGGYTF
TGTGCCAGCAGTCCGGCGGGCGAAGGCGGCTACACCTTC
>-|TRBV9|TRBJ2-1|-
CASSVGTNSYNEQFF
TGTGCCAGCAGCGTAGGAACTAACTCCTACAATGAGCAGTTCTTC
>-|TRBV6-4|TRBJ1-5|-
CASSDRGMGQPQHF
TGTGCCAGCAGTGACAGGGGAATGGGTCAGCCCCAGCATTTT
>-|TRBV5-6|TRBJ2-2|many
CASSSKLWGTNTGELFF
TGTGCCAGCAGCTCTAAGTTGTGGGGAACGAACACCGGGGAGCTGTTTTTT
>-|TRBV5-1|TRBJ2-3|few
CASSLLTSMTDTQYF
TGCGCCAGCAGCTTGTTAACTAGTATGACAGATACGCAGTATTTT
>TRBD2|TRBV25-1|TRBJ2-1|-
CASSVAGTNNEQFF
TGTGCCAGCAGTGTAGCGGGCACTAACAATGAGCAGTTCTTC
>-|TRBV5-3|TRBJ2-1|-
CARSSERVRGYEQFF
TGTGCCAGAAGCTCTGAGCGGGTTAGAGGGTATGAGCAGTTCTTC
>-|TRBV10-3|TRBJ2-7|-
CAISDIRVTYEQYF
TGTGCCATCAGTGATATCAGGGTCACCTACGAGCAGTACTTC
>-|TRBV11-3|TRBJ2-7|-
CASSSYEQYF
TGTGCCAGCAGCTCGTACGAGCAGTACTTC
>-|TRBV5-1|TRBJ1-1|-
CASSVGQVNTEAFF
TGCGCCAGCAGCGTGGGACAAGTGAACACTGAAGCTTTCTTT
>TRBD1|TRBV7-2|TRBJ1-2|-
CASSPRDRLLYGYTF
TGTGCCAGCAGCCCTCGGGACAGACTTCTCTATGGCTACACCTTC
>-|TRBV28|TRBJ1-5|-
CASSFQGADDQPQHF
TGTGCCAGCAGTTTCCAAGGGGCGGACGATCAGCCCCAGCATTTT
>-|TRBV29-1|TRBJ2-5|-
CSTPGQMETQYF
TGCAGCACCCCGGGGCAGATGGAGACCCAGTACTTC
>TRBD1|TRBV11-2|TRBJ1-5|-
CASSRDRSQPQHF
TGTGCCAGCAGCCGGGACAGGAGCCAGCCCCAGCATTTT
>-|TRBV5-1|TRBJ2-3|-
CASSSGSIADTQYF
TGCGCCAGCAGCTCCGGGAGTATCGCAGATACGCAGTATTTT
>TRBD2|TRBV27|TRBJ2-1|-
CASSPRGTSGYNEQFF
TGTGCCAGCAGTCCCCGGGGGACTAGCGGTTACAATGAGCAGTTCTTC
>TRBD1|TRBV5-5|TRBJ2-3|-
CASSSLGQLYTDTQYF
TGTGCCAGCAGCAGCCTGGGACAGCTTTACACAGATACGCAGTATTTT
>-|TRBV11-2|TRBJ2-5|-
CASRPVRGTKETQYF
TGTGCCAGCCGACCTGTGCGCGGGACCAAGGAGACCCAGTACTTC